This T cell receptor (beta chain) was sequenced during a study of blood T cells in healthy people across ages (dated by TCRdb to 2015 to 2017). About the full investigation: Template switching captured roughly one uniquely barcoded TCR beta cDNA molecule per two T cells in model experiments. Using deep sequencing normalized with unique cDNA molecular identifiers, the study measured how TCR beta repertoire diversity changes with age. The donors were divided into four age groups: young (average roughly 15 years), middle-aged (about 40), aged (approximately 59) and long-lived (82). Donors of different ages were randomly distributed across sequencing lanes to avoid experimental bias. Using the same blood draw, the study looked at two additional independent replicas of 1 million unique cDNA reads for two donors, one aged 18 to 30 and the other aged 80 or older.

Broad study findings and their caveats: Observed TCR beta diversity correlated strongly with the percentage of naive T cells measured by flow cytometry. Bulk unsorted PBMC profiling prevented conclusive comparison of naive and antigen-experienced compartments. Compared with the aged group, the long-lived group had more naive CD4+ T cells, fewer expanded clones and increased TCR diversity, a pattern suggesting age selection. Estimates of total diversity based on one million sequenced T cells were regarded as lower bounds and as underestimates. Because the CMV infection status of the donors was unknown, age-related changes in expanded clonotypes may potentially have been confounded. Observed TCR beta diversity per million T cells fell roughly linearly with age, and a significant reduction was already apparent by age approximately 40.

As encoded in the germline V gene (reference sequence), CDR1 is SEHNR while CDR2 is FQNEAQ. From cysteine to phenylalanine, the CDR3 is 13 amino acids long. CDR3 DNA is the only sequence kept; it has 39 bases, read in frame from the first base. V trim: 8 bases; J trim: 3 bases; unmatched bases: 7. Library preparation used 5' RACE. The data were produced on an Illumina HiSeq 2500. A second PCR of about 7 to 12 cycles was run with a J-beta primer mix and a sample-barcoded 5' primer. Each TCR beta cDNA molecule received a unique molecular identifier from a template-switch 5' adaptor carrying 12 random nucleotides. Each sample yielded at least 2.5 million CDR3-containing paired-end reads. All of the RNA was converted into first-strand cDNA using the Mint cDNA synthesis kit, with a TRBC-specific oligonucleotide serving as the primer. Following uracil-DNA glycosylase treatment, all cDNA underwent a first 18-cycle PCR with the universal primers M1SS and BC2_uni_R. As for how the authors treated the data: Normalization of each sample was performed by random selection of 1 million high-quality reads, each carrying a distinct molecular identifier. Reads with shared molecular identifiers were discarded instead of being binned into consensus sequences. MiTCR, with a Q25 quality threshold and the strictest error-elimination algorithm, was used for CDR3 identification, clonotype clustering and error correction. A nonparametric unseen species model with Euler transformation was used to estimate lower-bound total TCR beta diversity. TCRdb applied fastp at Q25 and MiXCR to the public reads, then kept only in-frame beta chains. Each entry merges the rows of one CDR3 protein and shows their most common DNA and genes. The V and J calls were determined by TCRdb, not by the authors. Recorded for this sample are 600,000 to 850,000 distinct CDR3 sequences; roughly 41% of them occurred a single time. The ten largest clones capture 20% to 25% of the sample.

Remarks on this clonotype: Its antigen is unknown. No base quality values were provided; no much bigger clone lies one nucleotide off.

The approximately 39 donors, aged about 6 to 100 years, were systemically healthy Caucasian individuals from Russia. About 10 milliliters of peripheral blood were collected from each donor into EDTA-treated Vacutainer tubes. Ficoll-Paque density-gradient centrifugation was used to isolate PBMCs, with at least 7 million per sample. Total RNA, at least 6 micrograms per sample, was extracted from PBMCs with Trizol reagent. Naive CD45RAhigh/CD27high T cell percentages were measured by flow cytometry on a PBMC aliquot from every donor. The chain joins TRBV7-9 to TRBJ2-7, and 7 junctional nucleotides match TRBD2. Sequenced: blood. The TCR was taken from a woman aged 55-70 years in good health. In nucleotide form, the sequence is TGTGCCAGCGGTCCTAGCGGAGACTACGAGCAGTACTTC. It is translated as CASGPSGDYEQYF.